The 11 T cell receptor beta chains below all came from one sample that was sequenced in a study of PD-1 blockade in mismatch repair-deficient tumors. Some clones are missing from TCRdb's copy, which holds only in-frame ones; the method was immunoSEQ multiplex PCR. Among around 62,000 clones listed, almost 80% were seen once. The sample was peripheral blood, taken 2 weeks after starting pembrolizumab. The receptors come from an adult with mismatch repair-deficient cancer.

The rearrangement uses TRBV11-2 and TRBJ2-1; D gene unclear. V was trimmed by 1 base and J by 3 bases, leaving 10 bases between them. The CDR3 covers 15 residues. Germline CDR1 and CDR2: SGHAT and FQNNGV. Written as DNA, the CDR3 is TGTGCCAGCAGCTTAGGGACCTCTAGCTACAATGAGCAGTTCTTC. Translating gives CASSLGTSSYNEQFF. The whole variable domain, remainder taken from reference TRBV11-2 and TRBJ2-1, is EAGVAQSPRYKIIEKRQSVAFWCNPISGHATLYWYQQILGQGPKLLIQFQNNGVVDDSQLPKDRFSAERLKGVDSTLKIQPAKLEDSAVYLCASSLGTSSYNEQFFGPGTRLTVL.

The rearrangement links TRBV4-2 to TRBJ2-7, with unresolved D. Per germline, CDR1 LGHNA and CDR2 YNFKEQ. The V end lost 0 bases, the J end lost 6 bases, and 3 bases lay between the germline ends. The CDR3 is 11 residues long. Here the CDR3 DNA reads TGTGCCAGCAGCCAAGAAGGCGAGCAGTACTTC. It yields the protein CASSQEGEQYF.

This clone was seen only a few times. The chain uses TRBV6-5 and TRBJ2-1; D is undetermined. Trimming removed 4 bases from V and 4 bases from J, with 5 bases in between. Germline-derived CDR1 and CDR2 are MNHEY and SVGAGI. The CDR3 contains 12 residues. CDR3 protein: CASSFPYNEQFF. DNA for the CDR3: TGTGCCAGCAGTTTCCCGTACAATGAGCAGTTCTTC.

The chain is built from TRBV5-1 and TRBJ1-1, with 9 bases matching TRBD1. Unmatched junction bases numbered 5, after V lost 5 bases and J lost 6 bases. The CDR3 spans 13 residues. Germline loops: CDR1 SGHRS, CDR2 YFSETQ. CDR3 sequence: CASRRDREAEAFF. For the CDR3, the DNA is TGCGCCAGCAGGAGGGACAGGGAGGCTGAAGCTTTCTTT.

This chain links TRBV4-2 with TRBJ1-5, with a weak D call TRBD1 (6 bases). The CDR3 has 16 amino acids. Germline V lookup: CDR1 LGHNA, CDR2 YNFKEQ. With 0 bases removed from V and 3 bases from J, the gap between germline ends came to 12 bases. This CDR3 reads CASSQEWAGDNQPQHF. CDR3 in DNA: TGTGCCAGCAGCCAAGAGTGGGCAGGGGACAATCAGCCCCAGCATTTT.

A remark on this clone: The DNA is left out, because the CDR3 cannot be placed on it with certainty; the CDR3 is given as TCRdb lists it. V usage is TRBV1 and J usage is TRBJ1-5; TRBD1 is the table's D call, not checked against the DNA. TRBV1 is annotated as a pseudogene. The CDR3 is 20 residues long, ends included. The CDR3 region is CTSSHFGQGSPPLPYQPQHF.

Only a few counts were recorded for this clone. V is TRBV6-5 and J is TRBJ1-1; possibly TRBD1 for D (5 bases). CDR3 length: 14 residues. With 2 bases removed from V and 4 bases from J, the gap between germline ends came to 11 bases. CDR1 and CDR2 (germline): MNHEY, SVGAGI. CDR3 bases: TGTGCCAGCAGTTACATTGGCGGGGGCACTGAAGCTTTCTTT. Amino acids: CASSYIGGGTEAFF.

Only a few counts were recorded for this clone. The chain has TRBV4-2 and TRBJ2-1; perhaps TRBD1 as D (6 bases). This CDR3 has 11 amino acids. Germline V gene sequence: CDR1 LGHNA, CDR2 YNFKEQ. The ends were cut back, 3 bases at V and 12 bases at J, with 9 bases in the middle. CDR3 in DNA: TGTGCCAGCAGCCAGGGGGCACGGCAGTTCTTC. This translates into CASSQGARQFF.

The CDR3 coding sequence is TGTGCCAGCAGCGGTTGGACAGGGACCTTGAGGGAGCAGTACTTC. Protein sequence: CASSGWTGTLREQYF. This sequence joins TRBV6-7 and TRBJ2-7, with 8 bases lining up with TRBD1. TRBV6-7 is recorded as an ORF, its role being uncertain. V shed 6 bases, J shed 7 bases, and the junction held 14 bases outside the gene matches. The CDR3 has 15 amino acids.

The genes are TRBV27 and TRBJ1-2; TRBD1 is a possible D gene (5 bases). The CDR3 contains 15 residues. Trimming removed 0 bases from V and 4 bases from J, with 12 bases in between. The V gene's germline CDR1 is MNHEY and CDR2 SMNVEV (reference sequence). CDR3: CASSLSGIGVYGYTF. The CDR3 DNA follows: TGTGCCAGCAGTTTATCGGGAATAGGGGTCTATGGCTACACCTTC.

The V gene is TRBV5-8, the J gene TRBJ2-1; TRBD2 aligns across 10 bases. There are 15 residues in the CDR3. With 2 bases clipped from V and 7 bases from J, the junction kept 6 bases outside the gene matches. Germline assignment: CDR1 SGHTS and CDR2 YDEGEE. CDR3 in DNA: TGTGCCAGCAGCTTTAGTCTAGCGGGGGTAAATGAGCAGTTCTTC. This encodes CASSFSLAGVNEQFF.